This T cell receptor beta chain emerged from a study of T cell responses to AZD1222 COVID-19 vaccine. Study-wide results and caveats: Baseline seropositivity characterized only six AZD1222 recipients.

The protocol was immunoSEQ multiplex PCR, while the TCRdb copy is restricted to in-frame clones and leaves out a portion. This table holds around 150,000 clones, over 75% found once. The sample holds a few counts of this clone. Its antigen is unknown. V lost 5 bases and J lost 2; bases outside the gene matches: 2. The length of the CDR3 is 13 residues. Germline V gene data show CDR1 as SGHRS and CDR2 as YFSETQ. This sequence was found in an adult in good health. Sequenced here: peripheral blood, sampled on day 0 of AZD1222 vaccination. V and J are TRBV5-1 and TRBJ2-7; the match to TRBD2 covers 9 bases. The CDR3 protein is CASRTSGTYEQYF. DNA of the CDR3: TGCGCCAGCAGGACTAGCGGAACCTACGAGCAGTACTTC.